Listed here is a single TCR beta chain. Its specificity is not known. The data belong to a study of human versus mouse CDR3 diversity and MHC coevolution. Study observations and caveats: Among all groups, most of the three human donors showed least clonal inequality.

The data were produced by immunoSEQ multiplex PCR, yet TCRdb's version contains in-frame clones alone and is incomplete. The sample consists of about 60,000 clones, 90% to 95% of them appearing once. CDR1 is GTSNPN and CDR2 is SVGIG in the germline V gene (reference sequence). V was shortened by 4 bases and J by 8 bases, with 8 bases between the two germline ends. The CDR3 covers 11 residues. This clonotype originated in a person aged 55 to 70 in good health. The sample taken for sequencing was naive CD4+ T cells from blood. As for subset: CD45RO-negative CD62L-positive naive CD4 T cells. The rearrangement joins TRBV30 to TRBJ1-4, with D unclear. Here the CDR3 DNA reads TGTGCCTGGAATCGGGGAGAAAAACTGTTTTTT. It yields the protein CAWNRGEKLFF.